A selection of T cell receptor beta chains follows, all from one sample in a study of blood T cell repertoires in COVID-19. Assay used: immunoSEQ multiplex PCR; TCRdb lists only in-frame clones, some missing. The table records 120,000 or so clones, over 75% of them present only once. The specimen sequenced was peripheral blood. Every receptor here comes from a man aged 45-60 years with acute or convalescent COVID-19. Both conserved end residues are part of each CDR3. The D gene is left open where the match is weak. Where a row states a size, it is once, few, many or the class of an expanded clone; other rows omit it.

d_gene,v_gene,j_gene,abundance,CDR3aa,CDR3nt
TRBD1,TRBV7-9,TRBJ1-1,.,CASSFQGALNTEAFF,TGTGCCAGCAGCTTTCAGGGGGCGTTGAACACTGAAGCTTTCTTT
.,TRBV11-2,TRBJ2-5,.,CASSLITPETQYF,TGTGCCAGCAGCTTAATAACTCCTGAGACCCAGTACTTC
TRBD2,TRBV5-4,TRBJ2-1,.,CASSPEAGAYNEQFF,TGTGCCAGCAGCCCCGAAGCGGGAGCGTACAATGAGCAGTTCTTC
.,TRBV2,TRBJ2-5,.,CASRFGVQETQYF,TGTGCCAGCAGATTCGGGGTGCAAGAGACCCAGTACTTC
TRBD1,TRBV7-8,TRBJ2-2,.,CASSRTGQLNTGELFF,TGTGCCAGCAGCCGGACGGGACAGCTGAACACCGGGGAGCTGTTTTTT
TRBD2,TRBV9,TRBJ2-7,few,CASSEGLAYEQYF,TGTGCCAGCAGCGAGGGACTAGCCTACGAGCAGTACTTC
TRBD2,TRBV9,TRBJ2-1,.,CASSVAALDGRVAYNEQFF,TGTGCCAGCAGCGTAGCCGCACTGGACGGGAGGGTGGCCTACAATGAGCAGTTCTTC
.,TRBV2,TRBJ2-7,.,CASTWTMHTYEQYF,TGTGCCAGCACCTGGACTATGCACACCTACGAGCAGTACTTC
.,TRBV11-3,TRBJ1-2,.,CASSFELTYGYTF,TGTGCCAGCAGCTTTGAGTTAACCTATGGCTACACCTTC
.,TRBV19,TRBJ1-6,.,CASGREAAGSSYNSPLHF,TGTGCCAGTGGTCGGGAAGCGGCGGGGAGCTCCTATAATTCACCCCTCCACTTT
TRBD1,TRBV6-5,TRBJ1-2,.,CASNVDRDGGYTF,TGTGCCAGCAACGTAGACAGGGACGGAGGCTACACCTTC
.,TRBV19,TRBJ2-3,.,CASSRTGSTDTQYF,TGTGCCAGTAGTAGGACGGGGAGCACAGATACGCAGTATTTT
.,TRBV2,TRBJ1-3,.,CASNAGNTIYF,TGTGCCAGCAACGCCGGTAACACCATATATTTT
TRBD1,TRBV19,TRBJ1-5,.,CASTSDRGGQPQHF,TGTGCCAGTACCTCGGACAGGGGAGGTCAGCCCCAGCATTTT
.,TRBV12-3/TRBV12-4,TRBJ2-2,once,CASLIGGLGELFF,TGTGCCAGCTTAATAGGAGGGCTCGGGGAGCTGTTTTTT
TRBD2,TRBV5-1,TRBJ2-7,.,CASSTGLAGDTYEQYF,TGCGCCAGCAGCACAGGACTAGCGGGAGATACCTACGAGCAGTACTTC
.,TRBV6-5,TRBJ2-2,.,CASSYDSGTGELFF,TGTGCCAGCAGTTACGATTCCGGTACCGGGGAGCTGTTTTTT
.,TRBV18,TRBJ1-2,.,CASSSPQGIHGYTF,TGTGCCAGCTCAAGCCCGCAGGGTATTCATGGCTACACCTTC
.,TRBV3-1/TRBV3-2,TRBJ2-5,once,CASSQDGDSPKETQYF,TGTGCCAGCAGCCAAGATGGGGACTCCCCTAAAGAGACCCAGTACTTC
.,TRBV19,TRBJ1-1,.,CASSRAAGGLDEAFF,TGTGCCAGTAGTAGGGCGGCGGGAGGGCTCGATGAAGCTTTCTTT
.,TRBV19,TRBJ1-5,once,CASRTGDAQPQHF,TGTGCCAGTAGGACAGGTGACGCTCAGCCCCAGCATTTT
TRBD1,TRBV25-1,TRBJ1-4,.,CASRGTAHNEKLFF,TGTGCCAGCAGAGGGACAGCTCATAATGAAAAACTGTTTTTT
TRBD1,TRBV28,TRBJ2-7,once,CASSSRTGDNEQYF,TGTGCCAGCAGTTCCCGGACAGGGGACAACGAGCAGTACTTC
TRBD2,TRBV9,TRBJ2-1,.,CASSAGLRDKFF,TGTGCCAGCAGCGCGGGACTAAGGGATAAGTTCTTC
.,TRBV11-2,TRBJ1-6,.,CASSLDRPSGSPLHF,TGTGCCAGCAGCTTAGATCGCCCTTCGGGGTCACCCCTCCACTTT
TRBD2,TRBV11-2,TRBJ2-5,few,CASSFRTSGRRETQYF,TGTGCCAGCAGCTTCAGGACTAGCGGGAGAAGAGAGACCCAGTACTTC
.,TRBV14,TRBJ1-1,.,CASSQGMNTEAFF,TGTGCCAGCAGCCAAGGTATGAACACTGAAGCTTTCTTT
.,TRBV12-3/TRBV12-4,TRBJ2-5,.,CASSFGGIETQYF,TGTGCCAGCAGTTTCGGCGGGATAGAGACCCAGTACTTC
TRBD2,TRBV7-7,TRBJ2-5,.,CASSLVRGGGETQYF,TGTGCCAGCAGCTTAGTACGGGGGGGAGGAGAGACCCAGTACTTC
TRBD2,TRBV10-3,TRBJ2-3,.,CAISGQTSTDAQYF,TGTGCCATCAGTGGACAGACTAGCACAGATGCGCAGTATTTT
.,TRBV27,TRBJ1-3,.,CASSFGQGNTIYF,TGTGCCAGCAGTTTTGGCCAGGGCAACACCATATATTTT
.,TRBV19,TRBJ1-6,.,CASTSNRAGSYNSPLHF,TGTGCCAGTACCTCCAACAGAGCCGGCTCCTATAATTCACCCCTCCACTTT
.,TRBV24-1,TRBJ2-3,.,CATSDSGVGEDTQYF,TGTGCCACCAGTGATTCAGGGGTCGGCGAAGATACGCAGTATTTT
.,TRBV10-2,TRBJ2-1,.,CASSESRNLHEQFF,TGCGCCAGCAGTGAGTCCAGGAACCTCCATGAGCAGTTCTTC
TRBD2,TRBV19,TRBJ2-1,.,CASSILAGAFNEQFF,TGTGCCAGTAGTATTTTGGCGGGAGCCTTCAATGAGCAGTTCTTC
.,TRBV4-3,TRBJ1-3,.,CASSQDRGSGNTIYF,TGCGCCAGCAGCCAAGATCGGGGCTCTGGAAACACCATATATTTT
.,TRBV2,TRBJ2-1,.,CASRLGGYNEQFF,TGTGCCAGCAGGCTAGGGGGCTACAATGAGCAGTTCTTC
.,TRBV27,TRBJ1-2,.,CASSLRQGFYGYTF,TGTGCCAGCAGTTTGAGACAAGGCTTCTATGGCTACACCTTC
TRBD2,TRBV9,TRBJ2-5,.,CASIQRGGGFGTQYF,TGTGCCAGCATCCAAAGGGGCGGGGGATTTGGGACCCAGTACTTC
.,TRBV19,TRBJ1-3,.,CATVTTGSENTIYF,TGTGCCACCGTGACCACAGGGAGCGAAAACACCATATATTTT
.,TRBV4-1,TRBJ1-4,.,CARQFTNEKLFF,TGCGCCAGACAGTTCACTAATGAAAAACTGTTTTTT
TRBD2,TRBV11-2,TRBJ2-1,.,CASSRFRGKEREGNEQFF,TGTGCCAGCAGTCGGTTCCGGGGGAAGGAACGGGAGGGCAATGAGCAGTTCTTC
TRBD1,TRBV19,TRBJ1-5,.,CASSIGDRAQPQHF,TGTGCCAGTAGTATAGGAGACAGGGCTCAGCCCCAGCATTTT
.,TRBV19,TRBJ2-3,.,CASSITSPGTDTQYF,TGTGCCAGTAGTATAACTAGCCCGGGCACAGATACGCAGTATTTT
.,TRBV3-1/TRBV3-2,TRBJ1-3,.,CASSQTAQGTIYF,TGTGCCAGCAGCCAAACGGCACAGGGCACCATATATTTT
.,TRBV6-6,TRBJ1-4,few,CASSLREFEKLFF,TGTGCCAGCAGTTTACGGGAATTTGAAAAACTGTTTTTT
.,TRBV21-1,TRBJ2-7,.,CASSGGRDRAHEQYF,TGTGCCAGCAGCGGGGGGAGGGACAGGGCCCACGAGCAGTACTTC